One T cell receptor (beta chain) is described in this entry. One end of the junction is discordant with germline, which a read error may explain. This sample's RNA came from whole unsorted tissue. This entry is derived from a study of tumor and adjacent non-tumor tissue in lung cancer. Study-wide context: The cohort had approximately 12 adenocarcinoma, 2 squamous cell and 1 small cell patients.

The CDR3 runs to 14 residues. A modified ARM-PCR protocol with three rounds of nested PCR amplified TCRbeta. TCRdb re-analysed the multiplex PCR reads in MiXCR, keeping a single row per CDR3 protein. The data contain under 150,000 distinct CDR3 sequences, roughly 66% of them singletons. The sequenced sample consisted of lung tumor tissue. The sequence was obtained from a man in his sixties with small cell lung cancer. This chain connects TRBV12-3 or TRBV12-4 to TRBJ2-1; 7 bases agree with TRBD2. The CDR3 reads CASSFGRVSREQFF. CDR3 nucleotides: TGTGCTAGCAGCTTTGGGAGGGTTTCGCGTGAGCAGTTCTTC.